A selection of T cell receptor beta chains follows, all from one sample in a study of blood T cell repertoires in COVID-19. TCRdb's copy holds only in-frame clones and misses some; the assay was immunoSEQ multiplex PCR. Of 90,000 to 110,000 clones listed, less than 85% are singletons. The sample taken for sequencing was peripheral blood. Receptors were obtained from a human donor in a cohort sampled during active or convalescent COVID-19. The CDR3 runs from the conserved cysteine through the conserved F or W. Fields, in order: J gene, V gene, CDR3 protein.

J: TRBJ2-3; V: TRBV23-1; CDR3: CASSHRQGQVSDTQYF
J: TRBJ1-1; V: TRBV5-1; CDR3: CASSLRYTGSPNTEAFF
J: TRBJ1-1; V: TRBV6-2/TRBV6-3; CDR3: CASSYASPMNTEAFF
J: TRBJ1-5; V: TRBV19; CDR3: CASSIEKGQPDEAQHF
J: TRBJ2-1; V: TRBV19; CDR3: CASWGGSSGSYEQFF
J: TRBJ2-5; V: TRBV9; CDR3: CASSVVGGGAVETQYF
J: TRBJ1-1; V: TRBV5-1; CDR3: CASSSSTGLRMNTEAFF
J: TRBJ2-7; V: TRBV7-2; CDR3: CASRVTSGETYEQYF
J: TRBJ2-7; V: TRBV5-1; CDR3: CASSLAGDSLPMEQYF
J: TRBJ1-5; V: TRBV2; CDR3: CASRDRGSGNQPQHF
J: TRBJ2-1; V: TRBV6-2/TRBV6-3; CDR3: CASSRPTSGKAVEQFF
J: TRBJ2-7; V: TRBV7-9; CDR3: CASSRTSGSYEQYF
J: TRBJ1-5; V: TRBV20-1; CDR3: CSASRPNEEQPQHF
J: TRBJ1-1; V: TRBV3-1/TRBV3-2; CDR3: CASRTVIGTGKGEAFF
J: TRBJ2-1; V: TRBV11-3; CDR3: CASSFNRYRSNEQFF
J: TRBJ2-3; V: TRBV6-6; CDR3: CASSVPGGTDTQYF
J: TRBJ1-5; V: TRBV11-2; CDR3: CASSAGTGSNQPQHF
J: TRBJ1-5; V: TRBV11-2; CDR3: CASSLVPGNQPQHF
J: TRBJ2-1; V: TRBV9; CDR3: CASSVANYEQFF
J: TRBJ2-6; V: TRBV2; CDR3: CASSEGPGRAGANVLTF
J: TRBJ1-1; V: TRBV4-3; CDR3: CASSQDRLGQKAFF
J: TRBJ1-2; V: TRBV19; CDR3: CASSIRQGDGYTF
J: TRBJ1-2; V: TRBV4-2; CDR3: CASSPGGAANYGYTF
J: TRBJ2-3; V: TRBV9; CDR3: CASSVGASGIADTQYF
J: TRBJ2-7; V: TRBV6-2/TRBV6-3; CDR3: CASSLLRTGDYEQYF
J: TRBJ2-3; V: TRBV21-1; CDR3: CASSATQGTHTDTQYF
J: TRBJ1-1; V: TRBV30; CDR3: CAWSHRQGMGAFF
J: TRBJ2-1; V: TRBV7-2; CDR3: CASSSLLASYNEQFF
J: TRBJ1-1; V: TRBV7-9; CDR3: CASRVTGGLNTEAFF
J: TRBJ2-7; V: TRBV30; CDR3: CAWAGGALSPYEQYF
J: TRBJ2-5; V: TRBV7-8; CDR3: CASSFNGGALETQYF
J: TRBJ1-3; V: TRBV7-9; CDR3: CASSQLEGQVPGNTIYF
J: TRBJ2-1; V: TRBV5-4; CDR3: CASSPSGHLSYNEQFF
J: TRBJ2-7; V: TRBV6-6; CDR3: CASRPTPGAEQYF
J: TRBJ2-5; V: TRBV18; CDR3: CASSPIAGEVETQYF